These T cell receptor beta chains were read from a single sample in a study of T cell responses to AZD1222 COVID-19 vaccine. Repertoires were generated with immunoSEQ multiplex PCR, while TCRdb's copy carries only in-frame clones and drops some. The sample yields 130,000 or so clones, around nine tenths seen once. The sample was peripheral blood, taken on day 0 of MenACWY control vaccination. The receptor source for this set is an adult in good health. CDR3s include the opening cysteine and the closing phenylalanine or tryptophan. Each record gives: J gene, CDR3 length, D gene, V gene, clone size, CDR3 DNA, CDR3 protein. D genes are given only for firm matches. Clone size is stated in some rows and not others, as once, few, many or a class when expanded.

j_gene: TRBJ1-1
len: 18
d_gene: NA
v_gene: TRBV11-2
abundance: NA
CDR3nt: TGTGCCAGCAGCCTCGAACACCGCCGGGACCGCGAAAACACTGAAGCTTTCTTT
CDR3aa: CASSLEHRRDRENTEAFF

j_gene: TRBJ2-7
len: 14
d_gene: TRBD1
v_gene: TRBV5-1
abundance: NA
CDR3nt: TGCGCCAGCAGTCCGGGACAGCCATACGACGAGCAGTACTTC
CDR3aa: CASSPGQPYDEQYF

j_gene: TRBJ2-7
len: 15
d_gene: NA
v_gene: TRBV19
abundance: NA
CDR3nt: TGTGCCAGTAGTATACGGGGTAGGAGCTCCTACGAGCAGTACTTC
CDR3aa: CASSIRGRSSYEQYF

j_gene: TRBJ2-7
len: 16
d_gene: TRBD2
v_gene: TRBV7-8
abundance: NA
CDR3nt: TGTGCCAGCAGCTTAGGCGGACTAGCGGGTCCCTACGAGCAGTACTTC
CDR3aa: CASSLGGLAGPYEQYF

j_gene: TRBJ1-1
len: 15
d_gene: TRBD1
v_gene: TRBV30
abundance: once
CDR3nt: TGTGCCAGGAAACAGGGGTCGACGTTGAACACTGAAGCTTTCTTT
CDR3aa: CARKQGSTLNTEAFF

j_gene: TRBJ2-7
len: 14
d_gene: TRBD2
v_gene: TRBV19
abundance: NA
CDR3nt: TGTGCCAGTAGTAGCGGACTAGCGTCTCACGAGCAGTACTTC
CDR3aa: CASSSGLASHEQYF

j_gene: TRBJ1-1
len: 16
d_gene: TRBD1
v_gene: TRBV28
abundance: NA
CDR3nt: TGTGCCAGCAGACCCGCACCGGGACAGGGGGACACTGAAGCTTTCTTT
CDR3aa: CASRPAPGQGDTEAFF

j_gene: TRBJ2-7
len: 14
d_gene: NA
v_gene: TRBV2
abundance: NA
CDR3nt: TGTGCCAGCACCTTTAGGGGTAGCTCCTACGAGCAGTACTTC
CDR3aa: CASTFRGSSYEQYF

j_gene: TRBJ2-5
len: 15
d_gene: NA
v_gene: TRBV9
abundance: NA
CDR3nt: TGTGCCAGCAGCGCCCGGACGGGAATCCAAGAGACCCAGTACTTC
CDR3aa: CASSARTGIQETQYF

j_gene: TRBJ2-1
len: 16
d_gene: TRBD2
v_gene: TRBV7-6
abundance: NA
CDR3nt: TGTGCCAGCAGCTTTCGGGGACTAGCGGGAGGCTATGAGCAGTTCTTC
CDR3aa: CASSFRGLAGGYEQFF

j_gene: TRBJ2-6
len: 15
d_gene: NA
v_gene: TRBV5-1
abundance: NA
CDR3nt: TGCGCCAGCAGCATTGGGACTTCTGGGGCCAACGTCCTGACTTTC
CDR3aa: CASSIGTSGANVLTF

j_gene: TRBJ2-1
len: 15
d_gene: TRBD2
v_gene: TRBV27
abundance: NA
CDR3nt: TGTGCCAGCAGTTTGGGGACTAGCGGGAGAAGCGGTCAGTTCTTC
CDR3aa: CASSLGTSGRSGQFF

j_gene: TRBJ1-1
len: 14
d_gene: NA
v_gene: TRBV6-5
abundance: NA
CDR3nt: TGTGCCAGCAGTTACTCGACCGCCGGGACTGAAGCTTTCTTT
CDR3aa: CASSYSTAGTEAFF

j_gene: TRBJ2-7
len: 16
d_gene: TRBD2
v_gene: TRBV4-1
abundance: few
CDR3nt: TGCGCCAGCAGCCAAGCCCCTAGCGGGCTCTCCTACGAGCAGTACTTC
CDR3aa: CASSQAPSGLSYEQYF

j_gene: TRBJ2-7
len: 13
d_gene: NA
v_gene: TRBV7-9
abundance: once
CDR3nt: TGTGCCAGCAGCCTTGGGGAGATCTACGAGCAGTACTTC
CDR3aa: CASSLGEIYEQYF

j_gene: TRBJ1-1
len: 13
d_gene: TRBD1
v_gene: TRBV30
abundance: NA
CDR3nt: TGTGCCTGGAGTGGGGACAGCACAGGGCAAGCTTTCTTT
CDR3aa: CAWSGDSTGQAFF

j_gene: TRBJ2-1
len: 16
d_gene: NA
v_gene: TRBV7-9
abundance: NA
CDR3nt: TGTGCCAGCAGCTTAGAGGTACTAGGCAGTACGAATGAGCAGTTCTTC
CDR3aa: CASSLEVLGSTNEQFF

j_gene: TRBJ1-4
len: 15
d_gene: NA
v_gene: TRBV19
abundance: NA
CDR3nt: TGTGCCAGTACCGTAAGGGGGGGGCCGGGGGAAAAACTGTTTTTT
CDR3aa: CASTVRGGPGEKLFF

j_gene: TRBJ1-1
len: 12
d_gene: NA
v_gene: TRBV6-5
abundance: NA
CDR3nt: TGTGCCAGCAGCCGACCAAACACTGAAGCTTTCTTT
CDR3aa: CASSRPNTEAFF

j_gene: TRBJ1-5
len: 14
d_gene: NA
v_gene: TRBV9
abundance: NA
CDR3nt: TGTGCCAGCAGCGTCCACCAGGGGAATCAGCCCCAGCATTTT
CDR3aa: CASSVHQGNQPQHF

j_gene: TRBJ2-3
len: 13
d_gene: NA
v_gene: TRBV25-1
abundance: NA
CDR3nt: TGTGCCAGCAGTGATAGCGCCTCGTATACGCAGTATTTT
CDR3aa: CASSDSASYTQYF

j_gene: TRBJ1-6
len: 13
d_gene: NA
v_gene: TRBV12-3/TRBV12-4
abundance: few
CDR3nt: TGTGCCAGCAGTTTAGCCGGAAGGGACCCCCTCCACTTT
CDR3aa: CASSLAGRDPLHF

j_gene: TRBJ2-5
len: 14
d_gene: NA
v_gene: TRBV9
abundance: NA
CDR3nt: TGTGCCAGCAGCGTAGGGGGGTCTCAAGAGACCCAGTACTTC
CDR3aa: CASSVGGSQETQYF

j_gene: TRBJ1-2
len: 12
d_gene: NA
v_gene: TRBV25-1
abundance: NA
CDR3nt: TGTGCCAGCAGCGGACACTCCTATGGCTACACCTTC
CDR3aa: CASSGHSYGYTF

j_gene: TRBJ2-2
len: 14
d_gene: NA
v_gene: TRBV9
abundance: NA
CDR3nt: TGTGCCAGCAGCACGACCCAGATCGGCGGGGAGCTGTTTTTT
CDR3aa: CASSTTQIGGELFF

j_gene: TRBJ1-2
len: 17
d_gene: NA
v_gene: TRBV7-9
abundance: NA
CDR3nt: TGTGCCAGCAGCCGAAAAATAGATCCCATAGCTAACTATGGCTACACCTTC
CDR3aa: CASSRKIDPIANYGYTF

j_gene: TRBJ1-2
len: 13
d_gene: NA
v_gene: TRBV7-9
abundance: NA
CDR3nt: TGTGCCAGCAGCAACGGACAGAACTATGGCTACACCTTC
CDR3aa: CASSNGQNYGYTF

j_gene: TRBJ2-1
len: 16
d_gene: NA
v_gene: TRBV5-5
abundance: NA
CDR3nt: TGTGCCAGCAGCTTGGCCTCAGGGCACCCCTACAATGAGCAGTTCTTC
CDR3aa: CASSLASGHPYNEQFF

j_gene: TRBJ1-2
len: 14
d_gene: NA
v_gene: TRBV7-9
abundance: few
CDR3nt: TGTGCCAGCAGCCGCGCCGGGGAGCCGCATGGCTACACCTTC
CDR3aa: CASSRAGEPHGYTF

j_gene: TRBJ2-7
len: 16
d_gene: NA
v_gene: TRBV6-2/TRBV6-3
abundance: NA
CDR3nt: TGTGCCAGCAGTATGGGGCCAGGGGATCCCTCCTACGAGCAGTACTTC
CDR3aa: CASSMGPGDPSYEQYF

j_gene: TRBJ2-5
len: 15
d_gene: TRBD2
v_gene: TRBV5-1
abundance: NA
CDR3nt: TGCGCCAGCAGCCCTAGAGCGGGAGTAAAAGAGACCCAGTACTTC
CDR3aa: CASSPRAGVKETQYF

j_gene: TRBJ2-1
len: 13
d_gene: TRBD1
v_gene: TRBV7-2
abundance: few
CDR3nt: TGTGCCAGCAGCACTCAGACAGGGGACGAGCAGTTCTTC
CDR3aa: CASSTQTGDEQFF

j_gene: TRBJ1-6
len: 16
d_gene: TRBD1
v_gene: TRBV4-3
abundance: NA
CDR3nt: TGCGCCAGCAGCCAAGCCTACAGGGGCTATAATTCACCCCTCCACTTT
CDR3aa: CASSQAYRGYNSPLHF

j_gene: TRBJ2-6
len: 18
d_gene: TRBD1
v_gene: TRBV9
abundance: NA
CDR3nt: TGTGCCAGCAGCGTCCGGGACAGGCGGCCCTCTGGGGCCAACGTCCTGACTTTC
CDR3aa: CASSVRDRRPSGANVLTF

j_gene: TRBJ1-5
len: 15
d_gene: TRBD1
v_gene: TRBV19
abundance: NA
CDR3nt: TGTGCCAGTAGTATGGGGACAGTCCTTTTCACCCCCCAGCATTTT
CDR3aa: CASSMGTVLFTPQHF

j_gene: TRBJ1-2
len: 13
d_gene: NA
v_gene: TRBV11-2
abundance: NA
CDR3nt: TGTGCCAGCAGCTTAGCGGACAGCTATGGCTACACCTTC
CDR3aa: CASSLADSYGYTF

j_gene: TRBJ2-1
len: 13
d_gene: NA
v_gene: TRBV2
abundance: NA
CDR3nt: TGTGCCAGCAGTGAAGAGACATCGGATGAGCAGTTCTTC
CDR3aa: CASSEETSDEQFF

j_gene: TRBJ2-2
len: 19
d_gene: TRBD2
v_gene: TRBV6-2/TRBV6-3
abundance: NA
CDR3nt: TGTGCCAGCAGTTACAGTTTGACTAGCGGGAGTGAGTTCACCGGGGAGCTGTTTTTT
CDR3aa: CASSYSLTSGSEFTGELFF

j_gene: TRBJ2-1
len: 15
d_gene: TRBD2
v_gene: TRBV5-1
abundance: NA
CDR3nt: TGCGCCAGCAGCACCGGGACTAGCGGGAAGGATGAGCAGTTCTTC
CDR3aa: CASSTGTSGKDEQFF

j_gene: TRBJ1-1
len: 13
d_gene: NA
v_gene: TRBV2
abundance: once
CDR3nt: TGTGCCAGCAGTGATCACGGGAACACTGAAGCTTTCTTT
CDR3aa: CASSDHGNTEAFF

j_gene: TRBJ2-3
len: 14
d_gene: NA
v_gene: TRBV19
abundance: NA
CDR3nt: TGTGCCAGTAGTATTAGGAGAGACACAGATACGCAGTATTTT
CDR3aa: CASSIRRDTDTQYF

j_gene: TRBJ2-7
len: 17
d_gene: NA
v_gene: TRBV3-1/TRBV3-2
abundance: NA
CDR3nt: TGTGCCAGCAGCCAAGATAAACCGACGAACCGAACCTACGAGCAGTACTTC
CDR3aa: CASSQDKPTNRTYEQYF

j_gene: TRBJ1-3
len: 13
d_gene: NA
v_gene: TRBV7-8
abundance: NA
CDR3nt: TGTGCCAGCAGCCAAGGAGGTGGAAACACCATATATTTT
CDR3aa: CASSQGGGNTIYF

j_gene: TRBJ2-1
len: 16
d_gene: NA
v_gene: TRBV5-6
abundance: NA
CDR3nt: TGTGCCAGCAGCTTGTCCTCGGGACACCTTAACAATGAGCAGTTCTTC
CDR3aa: CASSLSSGHLNNEQFF

j_gene: TRBJ1-2
len: 15
d_gene: TRBD1
v_gene: TRBV5-5
abundance: once
CDR3nt: TGTGCCAGCAGCGCCCTGCAGGGGGCTCGGTATGGCTACACCTTC
CDR3aa: CASSALQGARYGYTF

j_gene: TRBJ1-5
len: 14
d_gene: NA
v_gene: TRBV19
abundance: NA
CDR3nt: TGTGCCAGTAGTATGTGGGGCATAGATCAGCCCCAGCATTTT
CDR3aa: CASSMWGIDQPQHF

j_gene: TRBJ2-3
len: 17
d_gene: NA
v_gene: TRBV30
abundance: NA
CDR3nt: TGTGCCTGGAGATACAGGACCCATAGCCCCTCGGGAGATACGCAGTATTTT
CDR3aa: CAWRYRTHSPSGDTQYF